This entry lists 16 T cell receptor beta chains sequenced from one sample in a study of cytotoxic CD8 clonotypes in ibrutinib-treated CLL. Data came from immunoSEQ multiplex PCR; TCRdb stores just in-frame clones and leaves some out. The sample lists around 310,000 clones, about 80% occurring once. The specimen comprised PBMCs, sampled before ibrutinib treatment. The receptors originated from a human donor with chronic lymphocytic leukemia.

The rearrangement links TRBV7-8 to TRBJ2-1; 11 bases agree with TRBD2. V dropped 6 bases and J dropped 4; count of bases not matched to a gene: 5. The CDR3 runs to 15 residues. CDR1 SGHVS and CDR2 FQNEAQ come from the germline V gene. CDR3 sequence reads: CASRRGTSGYNEQFF. The CDR3 DNA reads TGTGCCAGCAGAAGAGGGACTAGCGGTTACAATGAGCAGTTCTTC.

CDR3 DNA: TGTGCCAGCAGCTTGATATTTCTCCTAGAGTCCGATGGCTACACCTTC. Translation: CASSLIFLLESDGYTF. The chain employs TRBV5-6 and TRBJ1-2, with D unresolved. The germline V gene has CDR1 SGHDT and CDR2 YYEEEE. CDR3 length equals 16 residues. V was clipped by 1 base and J by 6 bases, with 19 bases between them.

This clone was detected a few times. The chain recombines TRBV7-2 with TRBJ1-1, with D unclear. Germline lookup yields CDR1 SGHTA and CDR2 FQGNSA. The CDR3 runs to 12 residues. Trimming pared 1 base from V and 8 bases from J, leaving 8 bases between. CDR3 loop: CASSLVGREAFF. Written as DNA, the CDR3 is TGTGCCAGCAGCTTAGTTGGAAGAGAAGCTTTCTTT.

The chain recombines TRBV14 with TRBJ2-3; D perhaps matches TRBD1 (6 bases). In germline, CDR1 is SGHDN, CDR2 FVKESK. The CDR3 contains 17 residues. V shed 3 bases and J shed 2 bases, with 18 bases lying between them. The CDR3 protein is CASSQGTIQAYTDTQYF. In nucleotides, the CDR3 is TGTGCCAGCAGCCAGGGGACAATTCAGGCCTACACAGATACGCAGTATTTT.

This chain joins TRBV4-1 and TRBJ1-2, with TRBD1 matching 9 bases. The CDR3 has 14 amino acids. The ends lost 2 bases at V and 5 bases at J; junction bases unmatched: 3. Germline V gene lookup returns CDR1 MGHRA and CDR2 YSYEKL. CDR3 loop: CASSQNRGLYGYTF. The DNA for the CDR3 is TGCGCCAGCAGCCAAAACAGGGGGCTGTATGGCTACACCTTC.

CDR3: CASSETGFNEQFF. CDR3 bases: TGTGCCAGCAGCGAGACAGGGTTCAATGAGCAGTTCTTC. V gene TRBV27 combines with J gene TRBJ2-1, with 7 bases lining up with TRBD1. The CDR3 runs 13 residues. Per germline, CDR1 MNHEY and CDR2 SMNVEV (reference sequence). Trimming at V came to 6 bases and at J to 6 bases, leaving 5 bases not matched to a gene.

This clone appeared once. The V and J genes are TRBV6-5 and TRBJ2-1, with TRBD2 identical over 10 bases. This CDR3 contains 15 residues. J was trimmed by 9 bases and V by 2 bases; bases with no gene match: 7. Germline V gene data show CDR1 as MNHEY and CDR2 as SVGAGI. The CDR3 sequence: CASSYLAGAYGEQFF. In DNA form, the CDR3 reads TGTGCCAGCAGTTACCTAGCGGGAGCCTACGGTGAGCAGTTCTTC.

This clone was seen only once. This chain links TRBV10-1 with TRBJ2-3, with TRBD2 matching 9 bases. This CDR3 is 20 amino acids long. J was trimmed by 0 bases and V by 4 bases; bases with no gene match: 17. Germline-derived CDR1 and CDR2 are WNHNN and SYGVQD (reference sequence). DNA for the CDR3: TGCGCCAGCAGTGCGCCGGATCTCGTGGGGCTAGCGGGAAGCACAGATACGCAGTATTTT. Protein: CASSAPDLVGLAGSTDTQYF.

V is TRBV2 and J is TRBJ1-2; D call uncertain. The CDR3 sequence is 13 residues long. CDR1 and CDR2 (germline): SNHLY, FYNNEI. Trimming shortened V by 4 bases and J by 5 bases, and 11 bases separated the two germline ends. Here the CDR3 DNA reads TGTGCCAGCAGTGGGCAGATAGTTTATGGCTACACCTTC. This encodes CASSGQIVYGYTF. Full variable domain (outside the CDR3, taken from reference TRBV2 and TRBJ1-2): EPEVTQTPSHQVTQMGQEVILRCVPISNHLYFYWYRQILGQKVEFLVSFYNNEISEKSEIFDDQFSVERPDGSNFTLKIRSTKLEDSAMYFCASSGQIVYGYTFGSGTRLTVV.

V gene TRBV7-2 combines with J gene TRBJ2-7; weak D call: TRBD1 (5 bases). The V gene lost 6 bases and the J gene lost 6 bases, with 12 bases spanning the gap. Germline-derived CDR1 and CDR2 are SGHTA and FQGNSA. The CDR3 sequence is 12 residues long. CDR3 bases: TGTGCCAGCAGTAAAAGACAGTTCGAGCAGTACTTC. Protein: CASSKRQFEQYF.

The gene calls are TRBV5-1 and TRBJ1-1, with D uncertain. The CDR3 runs to 14 residues. Trimming removed 5 bases at V and 1 base at J, with 12 bases between. The germline V gene has CDR1 SGHRS and CDR2 YFSETQ. As DNA, the CDR3 is TGCGCCAGCAGTTATACGACGGGGAACACTGAAGCTTTCTTT. Its protein product is CASSYTTGNTEAFF.

This clone was found once. The chain recombines TRBV6-4 with TRBJ2-7; D is uncertain. This CDR3 comprises 12 residues. Looked up from germline, CDR1 is MRHNA and CDR2 is SNTAGT. DNA for the CDR3: TGTGCGCGGTGGAGCTTCCGCTACGAGCAGTACTTC. Residues: CARWSFRYEQYF.

With respect to this clone: This sample includes further DNA sequences coding for the same CDR3. V is TRBV10-3 and J is TRBJ2-1, with no clear D. CDR3 length equals 11 residues. Germline lookup yields CDR1 ENHRY and CDR2 SYGVKD. Trimming removed 5 bases from V and 7 bases from J, with 6 bases in between. This CDR3 is CAISLGNEQFF. Written as DNA, the CDR3 is TGTGCCATCAGTCTAGGAAATGAGCAGTTCTTC.

The chain employs TRBV14 and TRBJ1-1, with TRBD1 as a possible D gene (6 bases). The germline gives CDR1 SGHDN, CDR2 FVKESK. The CDR3 runs to 14 residues. V lost 1 base, J lost 4 bases, and 10 bases lay in between. CDR3 protein: CASSQVPGVTEAFF. DNA of the CDR3: TGTGCCAGCAGCCAAGTACCAGGGGTCACTGAAGCTTTCTTT.

V and J are TRBV19 and TRBJ1-1; weak D call: TRBD1 (5 bases). This CDR3 comprises 15 residues. Trimming left V 5 bases short and J 3 bases short, with 16 bases between. Germline-derived CDR1 and CDR2 are LNHDA and SQIVND (reference sequence). The CDR3 DNA reads as TGTGCCAGTAGTCTCTCCCGGGGCAGCGACACTGAAGCTTTCTTT. Translating gives CASSLSRGSDTEAFF. Full variable domain (remainder filled in from reference TRBV19 and TRBJ1-1): DGGITQSPKYLFRKEGQNVTLSCEQNLNHDAMYWYRQDPGQGLRLIYYSQIVNDFQKGDIAEGYSVSREKKESFPLTVTSAQKNPTAFYLCASSLSRGSDTEAFFGQGTRLTVV.

The table lists this clone with a count of one. V gene TRBV5-1 combines with J gene TRBJ1-3; the match to TRBD1 covers 8 bases. Looked up from germline, CDR1 is SGHRS and CDR2 is YFSETQ. V trimming: 4 bases; J trimming: 4 bases; junction bases outside the gene matches: 7. This CDR3 is 15 amino acids long. CDR3 in DNA: TGCGCCAGCAGCCGGAGACAGGGGTCAGGAAACACCATATATTTT. Its protein is CASSRRQGSGNTIYF.